Shown below are 20 T cell receptor beta chains from a single sample sequenced in a study of blood T cell repertoires in COVID-19. The repertoire was sequenced with immunoSEQ multiplex PCR; TCRdb's copy has only in-frame clones and lacks some. Counted here are fewer than 200,000 clones, approximately 82% occurring once; the ten biggest clones make up roughly 6.4%. The material sequenced was peripheral blood. These receptors originate from a woman aged 40 to 50 with COVID-19, enrolled during active disease.

The chain has TRBV7-3 and TRBJ2-1, with TRBD2 matching 15 bases. The CDR3 extends over 16 amino acids. Germline CDR1 and CDR2: SGHTA and FQGTGA. The trim removed 6 bases at V and 7 bases at J, leaving 7 bases unmatched. This CDR3 reads CASSLTGTSGRNEQFF. The CDR3, as DNA: TGTGCCAGCAGTCTCACCGGGACTAGCGGGAGGAATGAGCAGTTCTTC.

The chain recombines TRBV7-3 with TRBJ1-2; possible D gene TRBD1, 5 bases. The CDR3 has 13 amino acids. V lost 3 bases and J 4 bases, leaving 9 bases between the germline ends. CDR1 and CDR2 from the germline V gene are SGHTA and FQGTGA. CDR3 region: CASSFSQGYGYTF. The CDR3 nucleotides read TGTGCCAGCAGCTTCTCTCAGGGCTATGGCTACACCTTC. The whole variable domain, filled in from reference TRBV7-3 and TRBJ1-2, reads GAGVSQTPSNKVTEKGKYVELRCDPISGHTALYWYRQSLGQGPEFLIYFQGTGAADDSGLPNDRFFAVRPEGSVSTLKIQRTERGDSAVYLCASSFSQGYGYTFGSGTRLTVV.

This rearrangement joins TRBV2 to TRBJ2-1; weak D call: TRBD1 (5 bases). The CDR3 is 13 residues long. Deletions cut 4 bases from V and 4 bases from J, with 8 bases between. Germline CDR1 and CDR2: SNHLY and FYNNEI. In nucleotides, the CDR3 is TGTGCCAGCAGTGCAGGGAATTACAATGAGCAGTTCTTC. This gives the protein CASSAGNYNEQFF.

The rearrangement uses TRBV6-1 and TRBJ1-2; TRBD1 is a possible D gene (5 bases). CDR1 and CDR2 from the germline V gene are MNHNS and SASEGT. CDR3 size: 13 residues. Trimming stripped 3 bases from V and 10 bases from J, with 15 bases between. This chain's CDR3 is CASSDAGRNYYTF. In DNA form, the CDR3 reads TGTGCCAGCAGTGATGCGGGACGGAATTACTACACCTTC.

The J gene is TRBJ2-2, the V gene TRBV3-1 (or the pseudogene TRBV3-2), with D maybe TRBD2 (5 bases). The V and J ends lost 4 bases and 2 bases respectively, with 8 bases between them. This CDR3 contains 14 residues. Germline V gives CDR1 LGHDT, CDR2 YNNKEL (reference sequence). CDR3 region: CASSLRENTGELFF. CDR3 coding DNA: TGTGCCAGCAGCCTTCGGGAAAACACCGGGGAGCTGTTTTTT.

CDR3 sequence reads: CASSRTGLAGVDTQYF. CDR3 DNA: TGTGCCAGCAGTAGAACGGGACTAGCGGGAGTTGATACGCAGTATTTT. V usage is TRBV2 and J usage is TRBJ2-3; 14 bases are a match to TRBD2. The CDR3 runs 16 residues. From germline, CDR1 is SNHLY and CDR2 FYNNEI. Trimming removed 5 bases from V and 6 bases from J; junction bases left unmatched: 7.

The CDR3 DNA reads TGTGCCAGCAGCGTAGCAGGGAACACCGGGGAGCTGTTTTTT. It translates to CASSVAGNTGELFF. The chain couples TRBV9 to TRBJ2-2; D is ambiguous. V shed 0 bases and J shed 1 base, with 4 bases lying between them. CDR3 length: 14 residues. Germline loops: CDR1 SGDLS, CDR2 YYNGEE.

The V gene is TRBV6-1, the J gene TRBJ1-5; possible D gene TRBD1, 5 bases. Germline CDR1 MNHNS, CDR2 SASEGT. This CDR3 comprises 14 residues. V dropped 2 bases and J dropped 5 bases, with 10 bases sitting between them. In DNA form, the CDR3 reads TGTGCCAGCAGTGAACCGCAGGGCTATCAGCCCCAGCATTTT. As protein: CASSEPQGYQPQHF.

The table lists this clone with a count of one. CDR3 sequence: CASSQDRVGGEAFF. The CDR3 region has the DNA TGCGCCAGCAGCCAAGACCGGGTAGGGGGTGAAGCTTTCTTT. This rearrangement joins TRBV4-1 to TRBJ1-1; the D gene is possibly TRBD1 (6 bases). In germline, CDR1 is MGHRA, CDR2 YSYEKL. Trimming pared 0 bases from V and 7 bases from J, leaving 12 bases between. This CDR3 is built from 14 residues.

V gene TRBV7-9 combines with J gene TRBJ1-2, with D perhaps TRBD1 (5 bases). Germline values: CDR1 SEHNR, CDR2 FQNEAQ (reference sequence). V gave up 6 bases and J gave up 4 bases, with 12 bases separating them. This CDR3 region has 13 residues. CDR3 sequence: CASRNDSSYGYTF. CDR3 in DNA: TGTGCCAGCAGAAATGACAGCAGCTATGGCTACACCTTC.

The rearrangement links TRBV6-1 to TRBJ1-5; TRBD1 agrees at 12 bases. Germline-derived CDR1 and CDR2 are MNHNS and SASEGT. Trimming took 4 bases from V and 5 from J; bases not matched to a gene: 6. The CDR3 extends over 16 amino acids. Written as DNA, the CDR3 is TGTGCCAGCAGTGCCCGGGACAGGGGGCGAGATCAGCCCCAGCATTTT. Its translation is CASSARDRGRDQPQHF.

This chain joins TRBV29-1 and TRBJ2-1, with 12 positions matching TRBD2. The CDR3 covers 16 residues. Germline V gene data show CDR1 as SQVTM and CDR2 as ANQGSEA. This CDR3 is CSSGGTSGWGYNEQFF. The DNA of the CDR3 is TGCAGTTCAGGCGGGACTAGCGGGTGGGGATACAATGAGCAGTTCTTC.

The V gene is TRBV5-6, the J gene TRBJ2-7, with D perhaps matching TRBD1 (6 bases). The germline V gene encodes CDR1 SGHDT and CDR2 YYEEEE. V gave up 5 bases and J gave up 2 bases, with 8 bases separating them. This CDR3 region has 12 residues. In DNA form, the CDR3 reads TGTGCCAGCAGGGACAGAACCTACGAGCAGTACTTC. Encoded protein: CASRDRTYEQYF.

The genes are TRBV19 and TRBJ2-3; the D is unclear. Per the germline V gene, CDR1 is LNHDA and CDR2 is SQIVND (reference sequence). The V and J ends lost 2 bases and 5 bases respectively, with 5 bases between them. The CDR3 loop spans 12 amino acids. The CDR3 sequence is CASSISRDTQYF. DNA of the CDR3: TGTGCCAGTAGTATATCCAGAGATACGCAGTATTTT. Full variable domain (missing parts from reference TRBV19 and TRBJ2-3): DGGITQSPKYLFRKEGQNVTLSCEQNLNHDAMYWYRQDPGQGLRLIYYSQIVNDFQKGDIAEGYSVSREKKESFPLTVTSAQKNPTAFYLCASSISRDTQYFGPGTRLTVL.

This rearrangement joins TRBV16 to TRBJ1-2; no clear D gene. The CDR3 sequence is 13 residues long. Trimming cost V 5 bases and J 4 bases, with 11 bases left between them. CDR1 and CDR2 (germline): KGHSY, FQNENV. The CDR3 nucleotides read TGTGCCAGCAGCGTAATGGGGAGCTATGGCTACACCTTC. This gives the protein CASSVMGSYGYTF.

This sequence joins TRBV12-3 or TRBV12-4 and TRBJ2-1; no clear D gene. V was clipped by 6 bases and J by 8 bases, with 11 bases between them. CDR3 length: 12 residues. In DNA, the CDR3 is TGTGCCAGCAGCCTCTCCCGGTATGAGCAGTTCTTC. Translated, it gives CASSLSRYEQFF.

The CDR3: CASSLVPGGLNRVEAFF. CDR3 nucleotide sequence: TGTGCCAGCAGCTTAGTACCGGGGGGGTTAAACAGGGTTGAAGCTTTCTTT. V is TRBV7-2 and J is TRBJ1-1, with D possibly being TRBD1 (6 bases). The CDR3 has 17 amino acids. Trimming took 1 base from V and 7 from J, leaving 22 bases between them. CDR1 and CDR2 (germline): SGHTA, FQGNSA.

This clone was observed a handful of times. The chain combines TRBV29-1 with TRBJ1-1, with D possibly matching TRBD1 (5 bases). Trimming shortened V by 4 bases and J by 0 bases, and 15 bases separated the two germline ends. The CDR3 has 15 residues. CDR1 and CDR2 from the germline V gene are SQVTM and ANQGSEA. This CDR3 is CSVVGGEFMNTEAFF. CDR3 nucleotide sequence: TGCAGCGTTGTTGGGGGGGAGTTCATGAACACTGAAGCTTTCTTT.

The chain is built from TRBV19 and TRBJ1-5; tentative D call: TRBD1 (5 bases). Trimming removed 4 bases from V and 7 bases from J, with 17 bases in between. CDR3 length equals 15 residues. The germline V gene has CDR1 LNHDA and CDR2 SQIVND (reference sequence). In nucleotides, the CDR3 is TGTGCCAGTAGTACCTACGATGGGGGGAGGCAGCCCCAGCATTTT. It yields the protein CASSTYDGGRQPQHF.

In its sample, this clone was seen once. The chain employs TRBV19 and TRBJ1-5; 8 bases are shared with TRBD1. The germline CDR1 and CDR2 sequences are LNHDA and SQIVND (reference sequence). This CDR3 has 14 amino acids. Trimming at V came to 3 bases and at J to 5 bases, leaving 3 bases not matched to a gene. CDR3 protein: CASSINRGDQPQHF. For the CDR3, the DNA is TGTGCCAGTAGTATCAACAGGGGGGATCAGCCCCAGCATTTT.